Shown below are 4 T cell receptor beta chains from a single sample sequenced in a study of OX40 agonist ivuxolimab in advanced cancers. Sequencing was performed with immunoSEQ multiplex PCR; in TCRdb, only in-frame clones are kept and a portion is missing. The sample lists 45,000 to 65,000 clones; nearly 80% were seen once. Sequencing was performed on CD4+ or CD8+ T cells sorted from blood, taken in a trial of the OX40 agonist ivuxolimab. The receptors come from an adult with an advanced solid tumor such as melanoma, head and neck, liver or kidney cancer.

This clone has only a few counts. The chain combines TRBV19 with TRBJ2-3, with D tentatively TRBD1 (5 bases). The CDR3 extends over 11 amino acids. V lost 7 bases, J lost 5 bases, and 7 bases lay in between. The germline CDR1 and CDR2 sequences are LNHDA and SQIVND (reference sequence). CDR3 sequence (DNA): TGTGCCAGTAACCAGGGAGATACGCAGTATTTT. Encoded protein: CASNQGDTQYF. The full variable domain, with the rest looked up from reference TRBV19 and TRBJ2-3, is DGGITQSPKYLFRKEGQNVTLSCEQNLNHDAMYWYRQDPGQGLRLIYYSQIVNDFQKGDIAEGYSVSREKKESFPLTVTSAQKNPTAFYLCASNQGDTQYFGPGTRLTVL.

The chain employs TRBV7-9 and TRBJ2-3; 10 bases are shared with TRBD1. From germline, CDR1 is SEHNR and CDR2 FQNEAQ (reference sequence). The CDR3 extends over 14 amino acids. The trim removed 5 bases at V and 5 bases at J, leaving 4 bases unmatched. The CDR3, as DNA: TGTGCCAGCAGCAAGGGACAGGGGAGAGATACGCAGTATTTT. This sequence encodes CASSKGQGRDTQYF.

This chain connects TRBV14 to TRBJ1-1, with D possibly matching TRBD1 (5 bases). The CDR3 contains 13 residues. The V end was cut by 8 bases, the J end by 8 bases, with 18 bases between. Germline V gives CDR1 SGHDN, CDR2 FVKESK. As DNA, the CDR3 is TGTGCCAGCCGAGGAAGGACATCTAGAGAAGCTTTCTTT. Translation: CASRGRTSREAFF.

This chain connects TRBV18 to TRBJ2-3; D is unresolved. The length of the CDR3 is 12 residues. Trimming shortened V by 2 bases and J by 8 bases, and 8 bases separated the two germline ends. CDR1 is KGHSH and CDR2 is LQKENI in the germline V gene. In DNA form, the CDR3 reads TGTGCCAGCTCACCAGAGCATCGTACGCAGTATTTT. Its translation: CASSPEHRTQYF. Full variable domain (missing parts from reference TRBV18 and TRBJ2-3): NAGVMQNPRHLVRRRGQEARLRCSPMKGHSHVYWYRQLPEEGLKFMVYLQKENIIDESGMPKERFSAEFPKEGPSILRIQQVVRGDSAAYFCASSPEHRTQYFGPGTRLTVL.